Listed here are 21 T cell receptor beta chains from one sample, sequenced in a study of blood T cell repertoires in COVID-19. This table comes from immunoSEQ multiplex PCR, and its TCRdb copy is limited to in-frame clones, with some not included. The sample has hundreds of thousands of clones, approximately 86% seen once. Sequenced: peripheral blood. The receptors were sampled from a woman between 55 and 75 years old with COVID-19, enrolled during active disease.

The chain uses TRBV9 and TRBJ2-7, with TRBD2 matching 12 bases. Trimming took 4 bases from V and 2 from J; bases not matched to a gene: 13. The CDR3 loop spans 18 amino acids. CDR1 and CDR2 from the germline V gene are SGDLS and YYNGEE. CDR3: CASSLRERTSGDTYEQYF. DNA for the CDR3: TGTGCCAGCAGCCTTAGAGAAAGGACTAGCGGGGACACCTACGAGCAGTACTTC.

The genes are TRBV9 and TRBJ2-3; D is uncertain. The germline V gene encodes CDR1 SGDLS and CDR2 YYNGEE. This CDR3 has 12 residues. V was shortened by 3 bases and J by 10 bases, with 12 bases between the two germline ends. The CDR3 sequence: CASSADVGSQYF. CDR3 in DNA: TGTGCCAGCAGCGCCGATGTCGGGTCGCAGTATTTT.

The chain uses TRBV4-2 and TRBJ2-7; TRBD2 is a possible D gene (5 bases). CDR3 length: 14 residues. Trimming stripped 0 bases from V and 6 bases from J, with 12 bases between. Germline V CDR1 and CDR2: LGHNA, YNFKEQ. Written as DNA, the CDR3 is TGTGCCAGCAGCCAAGAGGTCGGGATGTCCGAGCAGTACTTC. Protein sequence: CASSQEVGMSEQYF.

This clone appeared a few times. This chain connects TRBV19 to TRBJ1-2; 8 bases are a match to TRBD1. The length of the CDR3 is 14 residues. The ends lost 5 bases at V and 3 bases at J; junction bases unmatched: 5. CDR1 and CDR2 (germline): LNHDA, SQIVND (reference sequence). The CDR3 DNA reads as TGTGCCAGTAGTCTCGACAGGGGTTACTATGGCTACACCTTC. Amino acid sequence: CASSLDRGYYGYTF.

The V and J genes are TRBV5-1 and TRBJ2-1; D perhaps matches TRBD1 (5 bases). This CDR3 comprises 12 residues. V was cut by 4 bases and J by 8 bases, with 10 bases left in between. Germline CDR1 and CDR2: SGHRS and YFSETQ. The CDR3 loop reads CASSARDDEQFF. As DNA, the CDR3 is TGCGCCAGCAGCGCCAGGGATGATGAGCAGTTCTTC.

The V call is TRBV27, the J call TRBJ1-3; D remains ambiguous. V lost 3 bases to trimming and J lost 0 bases, with 12 bases between them. Germline CDR1 and CDR2: MNHEY and SMNVEV (reference sequence). The length of the CDR3 is 16 residues. Here the CDR3 DNA reads TGTGCCAGCAGTTTTGATATAGGGAGCTCTGGAAACACCATATATTTT. Protein product: CASSFDIGSSGNTIYF.

This clone was seen only once. This sequence joins TRBV7-2 and TRBJ2-1, with TRBD2 matching 11 bases. Germline-derived CDR1 and CDR2 are SGHTA and FQGNSA. V trimming: 5 bases; J trimming: 3 bases; junction bases outside the gene matches: 6. The CDR3 has 16 amino acids. For the CDR3, the DNA is TGTGCCAGCAGCGGCCGACTAGCGGGGCTCTACAATGAGCAGTTCTTC. This gives the protein CASSGRLAGLYNEQFF.

The CDR3 sequence: CASSGQGAEYTEAFF. The CDR3 region has the DNA TGTGCCAGCAGTGGCCAGGGGGCTGAGTACACTGAAGCTTTCTTT. The rearrangement uses TRBV2 and TRBJ1-1; 8 bases agree with TRBD1. J gave up 3 bases and V 4 bases, and 7 bases lay outside the gene matches. In germline, CDR1 is SNHLY, CDR2 FYNNEI. The CDR3 loop spans 15 amino acids.

CDR3 residues: CASSRTGGPADTQYF. CDR3 bases: TGTGCCAGCAGCCGGACGGGGGGGCCCGCAGATACGCAGTATTTT. The chain couples TRBV7-2 to TRBJ2-3; 8 nucleotides agree with TRBD2. The CDR3 is 15 amino acids. Unmatched junction bases numbered 8, after V lost 5 bases and J lost 4 bases. Germline values: CDR1 SGHTA, CDR2 FQGNSA.

This clone was seen a handful of times. The chain joins TRBV13 to TRBJ1-1; 7 bases agree with TRBD1. CDR3 length equals 14 residues. Germline values: CDR1 PRHDT, CDR2 FYEKMQ (reference sequence). J gave up 6 bases and V 0 bases, and 4 bases lay outside the gene matches. CDR3 coding DNA: TGTGCCAGCAGCTTAGGGACAGGGACCGCTGAAGCTTTCTTT. Its protein product is CASSLGTGTAEAFF.

The rearrangement links TRBV2 to TRBJ1-4, with 8 bases fitting TRBD1. Germline loops: CDR1 SNHLY, CDR2 FYNNEI. The CDR3 is 19 amino acids. Unmatched junction bases numbered 15, after V lost 6 bases and J lost 0 bases. The CDR3 bases are TGTGCCAGCAGCTACTCGGACAGGGTTAAACTAGCAACTAATGAAAAACTGTTTTTT. It is translated as CASSYSDRVKLATNEKLFF.

V usage is TRBV6-5 and J usage is TRBJ2-5; TRBD1 agrees at 11 bases. The CDR3 has 14 residues. Germline V gene sequence: CDR1 MNHEY, CDR2 SVGAGI. V dropped 5 bases and J dropped 7; count of bases not matched to a gene: 6. The CDR3, as DNA: TGTGCCAGCAGTCGGACAGGGGGCTCGGGGACCCAGTACTTC. It encodes CASSRTGGSGTQYF.

In DNA form, the CDR3 reads TGTGCCACCACGTCGGGGGGCTGGACAGATACGCAGTATTTT. Translating gives CATTSGGWTDTQYF. The chain combines TRBV5-5 with TRBJ2-3; D might be TRBD2 (7 bases). CDR1 is SGHKS, CDR2 YYEKEE, per germline (reference sequence). This CDR3 comprises 14 residues. V was clipped by 9 bases and J by 3 bases, with 17 bases between them. Using reference TRBV5-5 and TRBJ2-3 for the parts outside the CDR3, the full variable domain is DAGVTQSPTHLIKTRGQQVTLRCSPISGHKSVSWYQQVLGQGPQFIFQYYEKEERGRGNFPDRFSARQFPNYSSELNVNALLLGDSALYLCATTSGGWTDTQYFGPGTRLTVL.

This chain joins TRBV6-5 and TRBJ2-3; 8 bases map to TRBD2. With 1 base clipped from V and 4 bases from J, the junction kept 4 bases outside the gene matches. The CDR3 extends over 15 amino acids. CDR1 is MNHEY and CDR2 is SVGAGI in the germline V gene. The CDR3 loop is CASSYLTSAPDTQYF. CDR3 DNA sequence: TGTGCCAGCAGTTACTTGACTAGCGCTCCAGATACGCAGTATTTT.

The gene calls are TRBV6-5 and TRBJ1-4; 10 bases agree with TRBD1. Germline-derived CDR1 and CDR2 are MNHEY and SVGAGI. There are 16 residues in the CDR3. J lost 6 bases, V lost 4 bases, and 8 bases had no gene match. CDR3 sequence: CASSLTGGGWDEKLFF. DNA of the CDR3: TGTGCCAGCAGTTTGACAGGGGGCGGGTGGGATGAAAAACTGTTTTTT.

The genes are TRBV27 and TRBJ1-3; D is possibly TRBD1 (5 bases). The CDR3 extends over 15 amino acids. Trimming pared 2 bases from V and 7 bases from J, leaving 15 bases between. Per germline, CDR1 MNHEY and CDR2 SMNVEV (reference sequence). The CDR3 bases are TGTGCCAGCAGTTTAGATAGTCAGGGTCTGAACACCATATATTTT. It codes for CASSLDSQGLNTIYF.

There are a few counts of this clone. The genes are TRBV19 and TRBJ1-2; no clear D. The germline V and J ends were trimmed by 2 bases and 3 bases, with 4 bases remaining between them. The CDR3 spans 12 residues. CDR1 and CDR2 (germline): LNHDA, SQIVND (reference sequence). DNA for the CDR3: TGTGCCAGTAGTATATATGACTATGGCTACACCTTC. It yields the protein CASSIYDYGYTF.

The chain combines TRBV6-6 with TRBJ1-3; the D gene is possibly TRBD1 (6 bases). V lost 7 bases and J 3 bases, leaving 16 bases between the germline ends. The CDR3 is 15 residues long. From germline, CDR1 is MNHNY and CDR2 SVGAGI (reference sequence). The CDR3 here is CASMAGGSYGNTIYF. The DNA of the CDR3 is TGTGCCAGCATGGCGGGGGGCAGTTATGGAAACACCATATATTTT.

The rearrangement uses TRBV15 and TRBJ1-5; the D gene is possibly TRBD1 (6 bases). In germline, CDR1 is LNHNV, CDR2 YYDKDF (reference sequence). V lost 0 bases, J lost 9 bases, and 15 bases lay in between. This CDR3 contains 15 residues. Here the CDR3 DNA reads TGTGCCACCAGCAGAGATTTGGGGGGGCGACGGCCCCAGCATTTT. Its translation: CATSRDLGGRRPQHF.

J is TRBJ1-1 and V is TRBV2, with TRBD1 identical over 7 bases. The germline V gene has CDR1 SNHLY and CDR2 FYNNEI. V gave up 7 bases and J gave up 0 bases; unmatched junction bases: 5. This CDR3 has 14 residues. Here the CDR3 DNA reads TGTGCCAGCAAGCAGGGGGAGGTGAACACTGAAGCTTTCTTT. As protein: CASKQGEVNTEAFF.

This clone was observed a single time. The V and J genes are TRBV6-5 and TRBJ2-5; 12 bases align to TRBD2. This CDR3 has 16 residues. With 3 bases clipped from V and 2 bases from J, the junction kept 4 bases outside the gene matches. In germline, CDR1 is MNHEY, CDR2 SVGAGI. The CDR3 DNA is TGTGCCAGCAGTTATGGCGGGACTAGCGGGCAAGAGACCCAGTACTTC. Protein sequence: CASSYGGTSGQETQYF.